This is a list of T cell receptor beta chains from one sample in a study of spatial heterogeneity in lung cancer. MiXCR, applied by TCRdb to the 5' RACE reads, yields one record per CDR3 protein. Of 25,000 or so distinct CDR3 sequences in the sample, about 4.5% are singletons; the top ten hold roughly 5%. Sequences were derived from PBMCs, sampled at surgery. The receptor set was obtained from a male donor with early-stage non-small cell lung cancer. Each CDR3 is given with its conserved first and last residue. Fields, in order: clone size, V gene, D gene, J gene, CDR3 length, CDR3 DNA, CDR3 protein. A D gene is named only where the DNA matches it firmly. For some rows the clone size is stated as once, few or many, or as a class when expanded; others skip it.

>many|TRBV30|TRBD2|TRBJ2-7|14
TGTGCCTGGTCGTGGGGAGCGGGAACCTACGAGCAGTACTTC
CAWSWGAGTYEQYF
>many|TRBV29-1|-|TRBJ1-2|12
TGCAGCGTCGAACCCCCTGGCTATGGCTACACCTTC
CSVEPPGYGYTF
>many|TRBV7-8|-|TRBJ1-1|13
TGTGCCAGCAGCATACCCCCGGACACTGAAGCTTTCTTT
CASSIPPDTEAFF
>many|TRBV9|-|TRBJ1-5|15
TGTGCCAGCAGCGTGGGCATTAATAGCAATCAGCCCCAGCATTTT
CASSVGINSNQPQHF
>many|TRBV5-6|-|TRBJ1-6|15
TGTGCCAGCAGCTTGGTAATGAGAGCGAATTCACCCCTCCACTTT
CASSLVMRANSPLHF
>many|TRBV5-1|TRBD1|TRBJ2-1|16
TGCGCCAGCAGCCACGGACAGGGAGGCTCCTACAATGAGCAGTTCTTC
CASSHGQGGSYNEQFF
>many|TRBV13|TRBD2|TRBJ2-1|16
TGTGCCAGCAGCTCCGTTACTAGCGGGGGGGCCGGCGAGCAGTTCTTC
CASSSVTSGGAGEQFF
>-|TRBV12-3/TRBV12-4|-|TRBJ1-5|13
TGTGCCAGCAGTCGGGACAGCAATCAGCCCCAGCATTTT
CASSRDSNQPQHF
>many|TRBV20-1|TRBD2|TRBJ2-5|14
TGCAGTGCTAGACCGGGGGGGCGTCAAGAGACCCAGTACTTC
CSARPGGRQETQYF
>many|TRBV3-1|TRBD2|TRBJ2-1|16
TGTGCCAGCAGCCGACGGACTAGCGGGAACTACAATGAGCAGTTCTTC
CASSRRTSGNYNEQFF
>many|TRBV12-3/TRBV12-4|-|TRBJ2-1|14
TGTGCCAGCAGTTTGGGTGGGACCAGCAATGAGCAGTTCTTC
CASSLGGTSNEQFF
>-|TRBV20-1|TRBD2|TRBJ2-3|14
TGCAGTGCAGTAGCGGGGGGTGTTTTAGGTACGCAGTATTTT
CSAVAGGVLGTQYF
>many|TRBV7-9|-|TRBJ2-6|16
TGTGCCAGCAGCTCCGTTGGGTGGTCTGGGGCCAACGTCCTGACTTTC
CASSSVGWSGANVLTF
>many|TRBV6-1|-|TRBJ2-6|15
TGTGCCAGCAGTGACAGGGGGGCTGGGGCCAACGTCCTGACTTTC
CASSDRGAGANVLTF
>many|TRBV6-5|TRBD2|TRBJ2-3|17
TGTGCCAGCAGCCCGGGGGCTATAGCGGGGGGGCCAGATACGCAGTATTTT
CASSPGAIAGGPDTQYF
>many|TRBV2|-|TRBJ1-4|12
TGTGCCAGCAGCCCGTTCTTTGAAAAACTGTTTTTT
CASSPFFEKLFF
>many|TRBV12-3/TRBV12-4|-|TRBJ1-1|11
TGTGCCAGCAGCTCACAGGTATTAGCTTTCTTT
CASSSQVLAFF
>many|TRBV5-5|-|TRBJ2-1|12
TGTGCCAGCAGCTTCTTAAACGGCGCCCAGGTCTTC
CASSFLNGAQVF
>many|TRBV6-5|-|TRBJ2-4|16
TGTGCCAGCAGTTACTCTTATAGGGTTCCCAAAAACATTCAGTACTTC
CASSYSYRVPKNIQYF
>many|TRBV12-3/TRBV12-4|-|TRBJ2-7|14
TGTGCCAGCAAGAGAACGGACGGATCCTACGAGCAGTACTTC
CASKRTDGSYEQYF
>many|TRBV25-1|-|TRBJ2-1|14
TGTGCCAGCACCGTGGGGGGACAAAACAATGAGCAGTTCTTC
CASTVGGQNNEQFF
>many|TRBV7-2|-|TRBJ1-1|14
TGTGCCAGCAGCCCCGAACGGGGAGGTAAAGAAGCTTTCTTT
CASSPERGGKEAFF
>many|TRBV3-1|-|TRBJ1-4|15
TGTGCCAGCAGCCAAGGGCCCCGGACTAATGAAAAACTGTTTTTT
CASSQGPRTNEKLFF
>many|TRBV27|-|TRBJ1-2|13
TGTGCCAGCAGTTTATCGGAGGGCGGGGGCTACACCTTC
CASSLSEGGGYTF
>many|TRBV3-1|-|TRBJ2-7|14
TGTGCCAGCAGCCGGCCGGGGGTCTCCTACGAGCAGTACTTC
CASSRPGVSYEQYF
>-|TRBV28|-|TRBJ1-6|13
TGTGCCAGCACCTTTCGGGGGGACTCACCCCTCCACTTT
CASTFRGDSPLHF
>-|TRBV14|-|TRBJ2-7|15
TGTGCCAGCAGCTATACAGGGCGGGGACCCTACGAGCAGTACTTC
CASSYTGRGPYEQYF
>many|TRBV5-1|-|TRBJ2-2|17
TGCGCCAGCAGCTTGGCAGGGAGGAGACTGTACACCGGGGAGCTGTTTTTT
CASSLAGRRLYTGELFF
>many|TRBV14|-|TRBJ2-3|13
TGTGCCAGCAGCCCCCTGATTACTTCTACGCAGTATTTT
CASSPLITSTQYF
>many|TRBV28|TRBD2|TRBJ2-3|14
TGTGCCAGCGGGACTAGCGTGGGGCTAGATACGCAGTATTTT
CASGTSVGLDTQYF
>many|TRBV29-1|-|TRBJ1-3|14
TGCAGCGGGAATCAGGGCGACTCTGGAAACACCATATATTTT
CSGNQGDSGNTIYF
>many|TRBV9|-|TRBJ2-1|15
TGTGCCAGCAGCCGGAGGGCCGGGATATACAATGAGCAGTTCTTC
CASSRRAGIYNEQFF
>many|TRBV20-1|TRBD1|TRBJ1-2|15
TGCAGTGCCAAGCCTCCGGGACAGGGGGGCTATGGCTACACCTTC
CSAKPPGQGGYGYTF
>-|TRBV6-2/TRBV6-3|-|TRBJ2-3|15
TGTGCCAGCATCCCGAGGACAGCTAGCACAGATACGCAGTATTTT
CASIPRTASTDTQYF
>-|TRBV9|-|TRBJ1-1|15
TGTGCCAGCAGCGTAAATAGTCGGGGACCGTCTGAAGCTTTCTTT
CASSVNSRGPSEAFF
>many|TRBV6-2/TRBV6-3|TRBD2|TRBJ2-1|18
TGTGCCAGCAGCCCCACCTCCGGGGGGGCTTTGGTCTACAATGAGCAGTTCTTC
CASSPTSGGALVYNEQFF
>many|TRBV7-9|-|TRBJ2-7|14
TGTGCCAGCAGCCTGGGTGGCGGCCCCTACGAGCAGTACTTC
CASSLGGGPYEQYF
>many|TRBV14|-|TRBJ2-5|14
TGTGCCAGCAGCCCAACGCGAGACCAAGAGACCCAGTACTTC
CASSPTRDQETQYF
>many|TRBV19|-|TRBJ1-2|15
TGTGCCAGTAGTATTTCCGGGACGAGGGACTATGGCTACACCTTC
CASSISGTRDYGYTF
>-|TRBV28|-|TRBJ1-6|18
TGTGCCAGCAGTTTACCAAGACTCCAGGGGAATTATAATTCACCCCTCCACTTT
CASSLPRLQGNYNSPLHF
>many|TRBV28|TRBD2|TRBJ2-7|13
TGTGCCATCTCGGGGGGGGCCCTCTACGAGCAGTACTTC
CAISGGALYEQYF
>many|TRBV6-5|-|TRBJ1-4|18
TGTGCCAGCAGTTACTCGAGACCAGGGGATGTAACTAATGAAAAACTGTTTTTT
CASSYSRPGDVTNEKLFF
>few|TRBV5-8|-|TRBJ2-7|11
TGTGCCAGCAGCTCCCGCGACGAGCAGTACTTC
CASSSRDEQYF
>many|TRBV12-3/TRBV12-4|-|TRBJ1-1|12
TGTGCCAGCAGTTTGCGGGGGACTGAAGCTTTCTTT
CASSLRGTEAFF
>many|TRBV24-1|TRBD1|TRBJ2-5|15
TGTGCCACCAGTGATTCGGGGACAGGACAAGAGACCCAGTACTTC
CATSDSGTGQETQYF
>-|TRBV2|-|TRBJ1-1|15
TGTGCCAGCAGTCCCCGACAGGCAAGAAACACTGAAGCTTTCTTT
CASSPRQARNTEAFF
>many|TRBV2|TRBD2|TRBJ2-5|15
TGTGCCAGCAGTGAATTACGACTAGCGGCGGAGACCCAGTACTTC
CASSELRLAAETQYF
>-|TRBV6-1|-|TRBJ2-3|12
TGTGCCAGCAGAAGTAGCGGAGATACGCAGTATTTT
CASRSSGDTQYF
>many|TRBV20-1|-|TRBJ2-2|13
TGCAGTGCTAGATTTGGAAGCACCGGGGAGCTGTTTTTT
CSARFGSTGELFF
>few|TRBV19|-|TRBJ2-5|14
TGTGCCAGTAGAAGTCGATCAGCTGGAGAGACCCAGTACTTC
CASRSRSAGETQYF
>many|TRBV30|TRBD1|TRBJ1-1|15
TGTGCCTGGAGTTCCCGGACAGGGAAGTACACTGAAGCTTTCTTT
CAWSSRTGKYTEAFF